This T cell receptor (beta chain) was recovered during a study of T cell repertoires in cytomegalovirus infection. Study findings and constraints: Dominating the ex vivo response were HLA-C-restricted CMV-specific TCR beta clonotypes.

TCRdb re-called the reads through MiXCR, storing one row per CDR3 protein. The sample records approximately 340,000 distinct CDR3 sequences, approximately 32% being singletons. A note on this clonotype: Its antigen is as yet unknown.

Here the sequenced sample was cultured PBMCs, taken from culture after CMV antigen stimulation. The origin of this receptor is a human donor in good health (CMV status not recorded). Some clones in this sample may be carry-over from other donors' samples.

The CDR3 reads CASSLGLAGDVLLLYQETQYF. For the CDR3, the DNA is TGCGCCAGCAGCTTGGGCCTAGCGGGAGACGTACTATTGTTGTACCAAGAGACCCAGTACTTC. V usage is TRBV5-1 and J usage is TRBJ2-5; 10 bases match TRBD2. V dropped 0 bases and J dropped 0; count of bases not matched to a gene: 17. The length of the CDR3 is 21 residues. Germline assignment: CDR1 SGHRS and CDR2 YFSETQ.